Shown below are 25 T cell receptor beta chains from a single sample sequenced in a study of blood T cell repertoires in COVID-19. Method: immunoSEQ multiplex PCR; TCRdb's copy keeps in-frame clones and lacks some. The sample has about 270,000 clones; 65% to 90% are singletons. Sequenced: peripheral blood. Receptors were obtained from a human donor in a cohort sampled during active COVID-19.

The chain couples TRBV7-2 to TRBJ2-5; TRBD2 aligns across 11 bases. V lost 2 bases and J lost 5; bases outside the gene matches: 1. Germline V gives CDR1 SGHTA, CDR2 FQGNSA. The CDR3 is made up of 14 amino acids. CDR3: CASSLTSGSETQYF. The CDR3 bases are TGTGCCAGCAGCTTAACTAGCGGGAGTGAGACCCAGTACTTC.

This sequence joins TRBV5-3 and TRBJ1-2, with TRBD1 as a possible D gene (5 bases). TRBV5-3 is placed among ORFs of uncertain function. V lost 6 bases, J lost 0 bases, and 18 bases lay in between. The CDR3 is 16 amino acids. The CDR3 protein is CARTIKWGVSNYGYTF. CDR3 coding DNA: TGTGCCAGAACGATAAAGTGGGGGGTCTCTAACTATGGCTACACCTTC.

Only a few counts were recorded for this clone. The rearrangement links TRBV6-2 or TRBV6-3 to TRBJ2-7; D is possibly TRBD1 (6 bases). Germline CDR1 MNHEY, CDR2 SVGEGT. Trimming took off 5 bases at V and 2 bases at J, with 13 bases between the two ends. CDR3 length: 14 residues. CDR3 DNA: TGTGCCAGCAGTAACAGGGTTATCCCCTACGAGCAGTACTTC. Protein product: CASSNRVIPYEQYF.

The V call is TRBV5-1, the J call TRBJ1-3; TRBD1 is a possible D gene (5 bases). Between the trimmed V and J ends, which lost 2 bases and 1 base, there was a span of 13 bases. The germline CDR1 and CDR2 sequences are SGHRS and YFSETQ. The CDR3 is 16 residues long. CDR3 in amino acids: CASSFDPTGSGNTIYF. CDR3 DNA: TGCGCCAGCAGCTTTGACCCTACAGGTTCTGGAAACACCATATATTTT.

The V gene is TRBV30, the J gene TRBJ1-1, with D possibly TRBD1 on 6 matching bases. V dropped 3 bases and J dropped 4 bases, with 15 bases sitting between them. Germline lookup yields CDR1 GTSNPN and CDR2 SVGIG (reference sequence). This CDR3 has 14 amino acids. This CDR3 is CAWRPTAGATEAFF. The CDR3 DNA follows: TGTGCCTGGAGACCCACCGCAGGGGCCACTGAAGCTTTCTTT.

CDR3 bases: TGCGCCAGCGCGGGGGCGGAAGAAGCTTTCTTT. Its protein product is CASAGAEEAFF. The chain links TRBV10-2 to TRBJ1-1; D perhaps matches TRBD1 (6 bases). Germline V gene sequence: CDR1 WSHSY, CDR2 SAAADI. The germline V and J ends were trimmed by 8 bases and 8 bases, with 12 bases remaining between them. The CDR3 contains 11 residues.

CDR3 coding DNA: TGTGCCAGCAGGTGGACAGGGGGTTTGGCACCCCTCCACTTT. It encodes CASRWTGGLAPLHF. The chain links TRBV27 to TRBJ1-6; 10 nucleotides match TRBD1. V dropped 6 bases and J dropped 11; count of bases not matched to a gene: 7. The CDR3 is 14 residues long. Germline assignment: CDR1 MNHEY and CDR2 SMNVEV (reference sequence).

CDR3 bases: TGTGCCAGCATGCTTACCGGCTACGAGCAGTACTTC. Protein: CASMLTGYEQYF. The chain recombines TRBV6-6 with TRBJ2-7, with no clear D. The CDR3 consists of 12 residues. The germline V gene encodes CDR1 MNHNY and CDR2 SVGAGI (reference sequence). Trimming cost V 7 bases and J 3 bases, with 10 bases left between them.

This clone is a singleton in its sample. For the CDR3, the DNA is TGTGCCAGCCGAAGGGACAGGACGAACACCGGGGAGCTGTTTTTT. It codes for CASRRDRTNTGELFF. The rearrangement uses TRBV2 and TRBJ2-2; 8 nucleotides line up with TRBD1. V shed 8 bases, J shed 0 bases, and the junction held 5 bases outside the gene matches. The germline V gene encodes CDR1 SNHLY and CDR2 FYNNEI. The length of the CDR3 is 15 residues.

The chain combines TRBV28 with TRBJ1-5; a possible D gene is TRBD1 (5 bases). Germline lookup yields CDR1 MDHEN and CDR2 SYDVKM. The CDR3 is 15 residues long. V was shortened by 5 bases and J by 4 bases, with 15 bases between the two germline ends. This CDR3 is CASSPRNGANQPQHF. DNA of the CDR3: TGTGCCAGCAGTCCCCGGAATGGGGCTAATCAGCCCCAGCATTTT.

For the CDR3, the DNA is TGTGCCAGCAGCCGCCAGGGGACCTACGAGCAGTACTTC. It specifies CASSRQGTYEQYF. The rearrangement links TRBV7-9 to TRBJ2-7; weak D call: TRBD1 (6 bases). The length of the CDR3 is 13 residues. The germline CDR1 and CDR2 sequences are SEHNR and FQNEAQ (reference sequence). V was shortened by 5 bases and J by 2 bases, with 10 bases between the two germline ends.

V and J are TRBV5-8 and TRBJ2-2, with a possible D match to TRBD2 (5 bases). Germline lookup yields CDR1 SGHTS and CDR2 YDEGEE. V was cut by 7 bases and J by 0 bases, with 13 bases left in between. The CDR3 has 15 residues. CDR3 in amino acids: CASPAGEANTGELFF. CDR3 bases: TGTGCCAGCCCGGCCGGGGAAGCGAACACCGGGGAGCTGTTTTTT.

This chain uses TRBV9 with TRBJ2-1; 8 bases line up with TRBD2. Germline V gene sequence: CDR1 SGDLS, CDR2 YYNGEE. The CDR3 length is 15 residues. V trimming: 0 bases; J trimming: 8 bases; junction bases outside the gene matches: 7. CDR3 protein: CASSVAGTRGDEQFF. The CDR3 DNA follows: TGTGCCAGCAGCGTAGCTGGGACTAGGGGAGATGAGCAGTTCTTC.

The rearrangement joins TRBV9 to TRBJ2-2, with D tentatively TRBD2 (5 bases). CDR1 is SGDLS and CDR2 is YYNGEE in the germline V gene. Trimming left V 3 bases short and J 0 bases short, with 9 bases between. The CDR3 extends over 15 amino acids. The CDR3, as DNA: TGTGCCAGCAGCGCAAGAGGGACGAACACCGGGGAGCTGTTTTTT. The encoded protein is CASSARGTNTGELFF.

This clone was detected only once. V is TRBV19 and J is TRBJ1-2; TRBD1 is a possible D gene (5 bases). The germline CDR1 and CDR2 sequences are LNHDA and SQIVND (reference sequence). V was shortened by 5 bases and J by 2 bases, with 15 bases between the two germline ends. CDR3 length: 15 amino acids. The CDR3 region is CASSQGMSINYGYTF. The CDR3 DNA reads TGTGCCAGTAGTCAGGGAATGAGTATAAACTATGGCTACACCTTC.

This chain links TRBV5-1 with TRBJ2-6; D remains ambiguous. V gave up 4 bases and J gave up 4 bases, with 9 bases separating them. Per germline, CDR1 SGHRS and CDR2 YFSETQ. The CDR3 runs to 14 residues. The CDR3 here is CASSRLVGANVLTF. The DNA for the CDR3 is TGCGCCAGCAGCCGGTTGGTGGGGGCCAACGTCCTGACTTTC.

V usage is TRBV4-2 and J usage is TRBJ2-3; 8 bases map to TRBD1. Germline V gives CDR1 LGHNA, CDR2 YNFKEQ. This CDR3 spans 15 amino acids. With V trimmed by 4 bases and J by 8 bases, 11 bases remained unmatched. The DNA for the CDR3 is TGTGCCAGCAGCCCCCAGGGCGTCAGGGGGCGTACGCAGTATTTT. Amino acids: CASSPQGVRGRTQYF.

The V call is TRBV28, the J call TRBJ2-3; 9 bases are a match to TRBD2. V was pared by 8 bases and J by 4 bases, with 16 bases of the junction left unmatched. The CDR3 consists of 17 residues. Germline-derived CDR1 and CDR2 are MDHEN and SYDVKM. The CDR3 DNA sequence: TGTGCCAGCCCGCCAGGACCGGGCGGGAGGGCGGCAGATACGCAGTATTTT. Its protein product is CASPPGPGGRAADTQYF.

CDR3 loop: CASTTSGTYNEQFF. The DNA for the CDR3 is TGTGCCAGCACAACTAGCGGCACCTACAATGAGCAGTTCTTC. V and J are TRBV2 and TRBJ2-1; TRBD2 agrees at 8 bases. Germline V gene sequence: CDR1 SNHLY, CDR2 FYNNEI. Trimming took 7 bases from V and 2 from J; bases not matched to a gene: 4. The CDR3 length is 14 residues.

With regard to this clone: In the same sample, other DNA sequences code for this CDR3. This chain joins TRBV5-1 and TRBJ1-1; D gene unclear. Per germline, CDR1 SGHRS and CDR2 YFSETQ. The V gene lost 0 bases and the J gene lost 5 bases, with 8 bases spanning the gap. The CDR3 covers 13 residues. CDR3: CASSLGTGTEAFF. DNA of the CDR3: TGCGCCAGCAGCTTGGGGACGGGGACTGAAGCTTTCTTT.

This clone appeared a few times. The chain has TRBV14 and TRBJ1-2; 8 nucleotides align to TRBD1. The V gene end was trimmed by 1 base and the J gene end by 7 bases; junction bases not matched to a gene: 2. CDR1 and CDR2 (germline): SGHDN, FVKESK. CDR3 size: 13 residues. CDR3 DNA: TGTGCCAGCAGCCAAGTCAGGGGGCTTGGCTACACCTTC. It yields the protein CASSQVRGLGYTF.

This clone showed up just a few times. The rearrangement joins TRBV3-1 (or the pseudogene TRBV3-2) to TRBJ1-3, with D perhaps TRBD1 (6 bases). V was pared by 5 bases and J by 2 bases, with 10 bases between. Germline lookup yields CDR1 LGHDT and CDR2 YNNKEL (reference sequence). This CDR3 spans 14 amino acids. The CDR3 reads CASSKGGPGNTIYF. The CDR3 bases are TGTGCCAGCAGCAAGGGGGGGCCTGGAAACACCATATATTTT.

V and J are TRBV7-2 and TRBJ1-5; possibly TRBD1 for D (5 bases). The CDR3 extends over 17 amino acids. Germline V gene data show CDR1 as SGHTA and CDR2 as FQGNSA. Trimming took off 1 base at V and 3 bases at J, with 16 bases between the two ends. DNA for the CDR3: TGTGCCAGCAGCTTAGGGGGGAGGGGACCGATCAATCAGCCCCAGCATTTT. This codes for CASSLGGRGPINQPQHF.

The chain links TRBV4-2 to TRBJ1-5; 7 bases are shared with TRBD1. Germline V gene sequence: CDR1 LGHNA, CDR2 YNFKEQ. The CDR3 has 14 amino acids. Unmatched junction bases numbered 6, after V lost 4 bases and J lost 6 bases. The CDR3 region has the DNA TGTGCCAGCAGCCCAGACAGGGCCGGTCAGCCCCAGCATTTT. Protein: CASSPDRAGQPQHF.

The chain recombines TRBV6-5 with TRBJ2-1; no firm D call. This CDR3 is built from 13 residues. Per germline, CDR1 MNHEY and CDR2 SVGAGI. V shed 7 bases and J shed 0 bases, with 7 bases lying between them. This chain's CDR3 is CASTLLSYNEQFF. In DNA form, the CDR3 reads TGTGCCAGCACCCTTCTCTCCTACAATGAGCAGTTCTTC.